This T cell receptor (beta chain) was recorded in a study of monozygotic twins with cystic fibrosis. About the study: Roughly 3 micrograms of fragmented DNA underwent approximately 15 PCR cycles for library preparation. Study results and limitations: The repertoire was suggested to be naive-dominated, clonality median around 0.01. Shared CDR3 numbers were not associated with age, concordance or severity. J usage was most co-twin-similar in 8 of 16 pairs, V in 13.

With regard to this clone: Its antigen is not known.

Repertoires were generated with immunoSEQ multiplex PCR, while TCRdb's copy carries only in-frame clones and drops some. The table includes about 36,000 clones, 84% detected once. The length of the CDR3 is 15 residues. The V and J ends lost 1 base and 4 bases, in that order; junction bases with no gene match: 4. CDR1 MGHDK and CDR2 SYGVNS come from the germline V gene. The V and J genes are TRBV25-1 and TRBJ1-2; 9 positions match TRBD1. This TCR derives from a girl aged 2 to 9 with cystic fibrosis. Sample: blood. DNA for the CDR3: TGTGCCAGCAGTGAATGGGACAGGGATCCCTATGGCTACACCTTC. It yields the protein CASSEWDRDPYGYTF.